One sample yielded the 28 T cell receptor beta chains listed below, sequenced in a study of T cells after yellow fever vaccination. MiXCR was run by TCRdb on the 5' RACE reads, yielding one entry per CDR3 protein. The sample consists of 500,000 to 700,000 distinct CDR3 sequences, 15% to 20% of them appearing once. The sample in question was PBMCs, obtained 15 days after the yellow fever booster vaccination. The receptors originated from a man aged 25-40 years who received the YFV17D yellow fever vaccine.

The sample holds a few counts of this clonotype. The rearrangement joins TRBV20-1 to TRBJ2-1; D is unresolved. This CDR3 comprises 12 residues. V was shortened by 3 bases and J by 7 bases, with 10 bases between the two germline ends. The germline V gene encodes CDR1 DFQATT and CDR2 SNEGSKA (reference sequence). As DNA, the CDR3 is TGCAGTGCTAGTCTCCTTCGGAATGAGCAGTTCTTC. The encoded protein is CSASLLRNEQFF.

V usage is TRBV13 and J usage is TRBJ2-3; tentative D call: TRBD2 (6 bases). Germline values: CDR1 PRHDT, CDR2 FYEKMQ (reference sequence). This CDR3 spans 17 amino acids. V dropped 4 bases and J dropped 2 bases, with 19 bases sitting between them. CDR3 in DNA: TGTGCCAGCAGCTATACTAAAGGACTAAGAGACACAGATACGCAGTATTTT. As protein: CASSYTKGLRDTDTQYF. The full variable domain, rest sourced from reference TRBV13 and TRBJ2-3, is AAGVIQSPRHLIKEKRETATLKCYPIPRHDTVYWYQQGPGQDPQFLISFYEKMQSDKGSIPDRFSAQQFSDYHSELNMSSLELGDSALYFCASSYTKGLRDTDTQYFGPGTRLTVL.

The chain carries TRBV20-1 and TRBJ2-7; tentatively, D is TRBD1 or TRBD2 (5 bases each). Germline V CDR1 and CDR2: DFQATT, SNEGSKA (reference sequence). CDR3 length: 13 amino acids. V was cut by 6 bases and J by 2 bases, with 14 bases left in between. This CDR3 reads CSAKRGHTYEQYF. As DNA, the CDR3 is TGCAGTGCCAAACGGGGCCATACCTACGAGCAGTACTTC.

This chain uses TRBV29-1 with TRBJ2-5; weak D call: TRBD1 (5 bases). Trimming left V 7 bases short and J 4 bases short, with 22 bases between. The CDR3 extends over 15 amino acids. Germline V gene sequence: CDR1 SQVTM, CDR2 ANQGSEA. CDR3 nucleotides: TGCAGCGGAGGCCTTTGGGGCGCTTCCGGAGAGACCCAGTACTTC. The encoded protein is CSGGLWGASGETQYF.

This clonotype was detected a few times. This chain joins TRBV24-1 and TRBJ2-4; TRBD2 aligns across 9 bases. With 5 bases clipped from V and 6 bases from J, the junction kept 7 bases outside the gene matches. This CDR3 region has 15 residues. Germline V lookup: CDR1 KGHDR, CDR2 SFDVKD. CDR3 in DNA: TGTGCCACCAGTGGTAGCGGGAGATCCGGAAACATTCAGTACTTC. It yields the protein CATSGSGRSGNIQYF.

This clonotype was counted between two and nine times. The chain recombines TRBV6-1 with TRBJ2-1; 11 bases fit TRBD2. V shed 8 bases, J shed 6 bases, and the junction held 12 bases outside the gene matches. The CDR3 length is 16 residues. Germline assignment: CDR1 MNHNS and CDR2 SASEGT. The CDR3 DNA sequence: TGTGCCAGCTCAGTGCACGGGACTAGCGGAATCAATGAGCAGTTCTTC. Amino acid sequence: CASSVHGTSGINEQFF.

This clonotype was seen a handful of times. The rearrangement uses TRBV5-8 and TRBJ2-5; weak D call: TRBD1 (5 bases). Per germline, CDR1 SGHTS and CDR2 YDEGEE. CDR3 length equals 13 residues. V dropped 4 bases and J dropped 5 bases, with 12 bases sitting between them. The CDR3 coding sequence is TGTGCCAGCAGCCTGGACATTGCTGAGACCCAGTACTTC. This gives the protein CASSLDIAETQYF.

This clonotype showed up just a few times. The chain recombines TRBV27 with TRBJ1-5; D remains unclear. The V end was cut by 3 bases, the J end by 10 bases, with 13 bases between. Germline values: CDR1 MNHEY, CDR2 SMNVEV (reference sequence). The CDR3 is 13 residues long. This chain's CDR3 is CASSLGRPYPQHF. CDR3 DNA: TGTGCCAGCAGTTTGGGTAGGCCGTATCCCCAGCATTTT.

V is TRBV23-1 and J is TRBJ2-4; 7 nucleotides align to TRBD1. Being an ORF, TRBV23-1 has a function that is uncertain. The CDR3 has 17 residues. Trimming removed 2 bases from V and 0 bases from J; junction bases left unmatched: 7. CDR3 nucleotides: TGCGCCAGCAGTCAAGTTAGGGACAGCGCAGCCAAAAACATTCAGTACTTC. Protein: CASSQVRDSAAKNIQYF.

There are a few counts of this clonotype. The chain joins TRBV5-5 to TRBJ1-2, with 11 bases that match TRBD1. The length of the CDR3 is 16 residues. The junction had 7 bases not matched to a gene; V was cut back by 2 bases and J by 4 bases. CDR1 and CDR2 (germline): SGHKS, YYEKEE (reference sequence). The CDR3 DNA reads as TGTGCCAGCAGCTTAACCAGGACAGGGGGCAGCTATGGCTACACCTTC. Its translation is CASSLTRTGGSYGYTF. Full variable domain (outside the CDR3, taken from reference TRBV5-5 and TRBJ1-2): DAGVTQSPTHLIKTRGQQVTLRCSPISGHKSVSWYQQVLGQGPQFIFQYYEKEERGRGNFPDRFSARQFPNYSSELNVNALLLGDSALYLCASSLTRTGGSYGYTFGSGTRLTVV.

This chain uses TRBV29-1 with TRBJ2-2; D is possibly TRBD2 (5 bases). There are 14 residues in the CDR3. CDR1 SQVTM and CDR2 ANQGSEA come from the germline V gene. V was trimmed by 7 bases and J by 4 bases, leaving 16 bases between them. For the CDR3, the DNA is TGCAGCGCGGGAACTAGGGCGGGCACCGGGGAGCTGTTTTTT. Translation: CSAGTRAGTGELFF.

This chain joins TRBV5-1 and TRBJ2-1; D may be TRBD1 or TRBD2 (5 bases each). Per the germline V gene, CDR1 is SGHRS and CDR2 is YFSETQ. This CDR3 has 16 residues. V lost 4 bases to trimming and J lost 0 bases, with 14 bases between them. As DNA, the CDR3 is TGCGCCAGCAGCGCAAACGCTGGGGGCTCCTACAATGAGCAGTTCTTC. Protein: CASSANAGGSYNEQFF. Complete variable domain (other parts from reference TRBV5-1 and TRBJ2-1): KAGVTQTPRYLIKTRGQQVTLSCSPISGHRSVSWYQQTPGQGLQFLFEYFSETQRNKGNFPGRFSGRQFSNSRSEMNVSTLELGDSALYLCASSANAGGSYNEQFFGPGTRLTVL.

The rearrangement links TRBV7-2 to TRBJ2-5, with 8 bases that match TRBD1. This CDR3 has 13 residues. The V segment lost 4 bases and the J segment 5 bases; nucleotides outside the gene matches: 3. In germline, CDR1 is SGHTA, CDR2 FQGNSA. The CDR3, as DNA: TGTGCCAGCAGCTGGGGACAGGTTGAGACCCAGTACTTC. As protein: CASSWGQVETQYF.

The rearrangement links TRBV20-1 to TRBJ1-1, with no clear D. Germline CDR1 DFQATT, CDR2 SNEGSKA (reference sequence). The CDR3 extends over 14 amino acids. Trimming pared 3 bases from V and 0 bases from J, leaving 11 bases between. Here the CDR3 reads CSASRPLLNTEAFF. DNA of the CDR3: TGCAGTGCTAGTAGACCGCTCCTGAACACTGAAGCTTTCTTT.

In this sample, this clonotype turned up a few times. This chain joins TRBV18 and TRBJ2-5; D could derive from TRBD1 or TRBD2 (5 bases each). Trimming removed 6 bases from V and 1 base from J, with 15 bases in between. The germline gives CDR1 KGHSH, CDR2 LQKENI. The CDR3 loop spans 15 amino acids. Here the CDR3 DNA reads TGTGCCAGCTCCGGGGCCTCTAGCAGCCAAGAGACCCAGTACTTC. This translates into CASSGASSSQETQYF.

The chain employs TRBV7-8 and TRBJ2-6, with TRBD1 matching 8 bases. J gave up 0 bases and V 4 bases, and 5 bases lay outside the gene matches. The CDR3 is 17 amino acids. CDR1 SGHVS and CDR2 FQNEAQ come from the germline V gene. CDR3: CASSSRQGNSGANVLTF. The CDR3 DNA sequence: TGTGCCAGCAGCTCACGACAGGGGAACTCTGGGGCCAACGTCCTGACTTTC.

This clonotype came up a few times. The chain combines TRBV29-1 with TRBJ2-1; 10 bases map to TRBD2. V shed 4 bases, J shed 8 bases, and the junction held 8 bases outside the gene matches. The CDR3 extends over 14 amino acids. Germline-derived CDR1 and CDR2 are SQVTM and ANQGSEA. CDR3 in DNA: TGCAGCGTTGTAATAGTGCTAGCGGGAGATGAGCAGTTCTTC. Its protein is CSVVIVLAGDEQFF.

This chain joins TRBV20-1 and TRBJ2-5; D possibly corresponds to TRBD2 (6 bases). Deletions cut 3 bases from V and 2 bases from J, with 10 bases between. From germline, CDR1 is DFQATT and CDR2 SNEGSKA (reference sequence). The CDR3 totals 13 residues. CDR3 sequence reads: CSASQRAQETQYF. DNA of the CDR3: TGCAGTGCTAGTCAGCGGGCTCAAGAGACCCAGTACTTC.

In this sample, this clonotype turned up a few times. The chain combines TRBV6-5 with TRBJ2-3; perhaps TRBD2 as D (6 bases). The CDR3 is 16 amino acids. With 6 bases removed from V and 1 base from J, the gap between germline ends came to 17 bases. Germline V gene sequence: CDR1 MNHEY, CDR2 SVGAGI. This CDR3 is CASRPIGRLRTDTQYF. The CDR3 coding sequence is TGTGCCAGCAGGCCCATCGGGAGACTTCGCACAGATACGCAGTATTTT.

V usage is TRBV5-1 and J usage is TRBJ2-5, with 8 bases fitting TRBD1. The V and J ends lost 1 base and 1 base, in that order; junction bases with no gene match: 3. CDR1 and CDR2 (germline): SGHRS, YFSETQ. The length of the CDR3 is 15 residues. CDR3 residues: CASSLIDRGQETQYF. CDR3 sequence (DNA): TGCGCCAGCAGCTTGATCGACAGGGGCCAAGAGACCCAGTACTTC.

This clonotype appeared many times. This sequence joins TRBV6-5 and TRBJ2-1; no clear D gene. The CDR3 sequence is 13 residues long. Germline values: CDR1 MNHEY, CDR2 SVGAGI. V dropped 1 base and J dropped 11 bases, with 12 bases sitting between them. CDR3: CASSYLLFGKQFF. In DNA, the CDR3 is TGTGCCAGCAGTTACTTATTATTTGGAAAGCAGTTCTTC.

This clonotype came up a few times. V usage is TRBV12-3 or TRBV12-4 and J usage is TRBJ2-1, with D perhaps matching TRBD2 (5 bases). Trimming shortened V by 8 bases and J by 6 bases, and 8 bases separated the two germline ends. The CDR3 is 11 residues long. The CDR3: CASGRGNEQFF. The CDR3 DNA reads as TGTGCCAGCGGGAGAGGCAATGAGCAGTTCTTC.

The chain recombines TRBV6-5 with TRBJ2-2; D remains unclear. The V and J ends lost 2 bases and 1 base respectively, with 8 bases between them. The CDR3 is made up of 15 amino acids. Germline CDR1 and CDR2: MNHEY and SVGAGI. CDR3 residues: CASSYAPLNTGELFF. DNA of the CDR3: TGTGCCAGCAGTTACGCCCCTTTGAACACCGGGGAGCTGTTTTTT.

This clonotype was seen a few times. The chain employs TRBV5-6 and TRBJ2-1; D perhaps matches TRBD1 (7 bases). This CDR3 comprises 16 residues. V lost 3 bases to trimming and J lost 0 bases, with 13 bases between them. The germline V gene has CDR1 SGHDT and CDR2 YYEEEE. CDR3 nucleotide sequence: TGTGCCAGCAGCTGGAGGGGGCAAGGCTCCTACAATGAGCAGTTCTTC. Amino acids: CASSWRGQGSYNEQFF.

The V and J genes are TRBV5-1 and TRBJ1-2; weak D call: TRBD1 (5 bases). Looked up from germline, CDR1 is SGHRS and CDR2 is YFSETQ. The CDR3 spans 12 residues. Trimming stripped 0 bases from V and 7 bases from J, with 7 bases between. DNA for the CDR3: TGCGCCAGCAGCTTGGAAGGGGTTGGCTACACCTTC. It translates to CASSLEGVGYTF.

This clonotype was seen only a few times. CDR3 protein: CASSLPGGEKLFF. In DNA, the CDR3 is TGCGCCAGCAGCTTGCCGGGAGGTGAAAAACTGTTTTTT. The chain links TRBV5-1 to TRBJ1-4; D is unclear. Per germline, CDR1 SGHRS and CDR2 YFSETQ. CDR3 length: 13 amino acids. The V gene lost 1 base and the J gene lost 7 bases, with 8 bases spanning the gap.

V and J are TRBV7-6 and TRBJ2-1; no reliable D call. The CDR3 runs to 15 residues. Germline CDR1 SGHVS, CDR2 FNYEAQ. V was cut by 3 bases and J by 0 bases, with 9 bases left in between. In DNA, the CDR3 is TGTGCCAGCAGCTTGGCTACTAACTCCTACAATGAGCAGTTCTTC. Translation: CASSLATNSYNEQFF.

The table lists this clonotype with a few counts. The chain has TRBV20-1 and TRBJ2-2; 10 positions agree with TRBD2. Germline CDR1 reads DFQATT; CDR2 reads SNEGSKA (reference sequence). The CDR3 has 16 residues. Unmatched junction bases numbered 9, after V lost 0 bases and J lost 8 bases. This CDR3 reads CSARDQTSGLEGELFF. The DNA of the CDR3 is TGCAGTGCTAGAGATCAGACTAGCGGGTTAGAGGGGGAGCTGTTTTTT.